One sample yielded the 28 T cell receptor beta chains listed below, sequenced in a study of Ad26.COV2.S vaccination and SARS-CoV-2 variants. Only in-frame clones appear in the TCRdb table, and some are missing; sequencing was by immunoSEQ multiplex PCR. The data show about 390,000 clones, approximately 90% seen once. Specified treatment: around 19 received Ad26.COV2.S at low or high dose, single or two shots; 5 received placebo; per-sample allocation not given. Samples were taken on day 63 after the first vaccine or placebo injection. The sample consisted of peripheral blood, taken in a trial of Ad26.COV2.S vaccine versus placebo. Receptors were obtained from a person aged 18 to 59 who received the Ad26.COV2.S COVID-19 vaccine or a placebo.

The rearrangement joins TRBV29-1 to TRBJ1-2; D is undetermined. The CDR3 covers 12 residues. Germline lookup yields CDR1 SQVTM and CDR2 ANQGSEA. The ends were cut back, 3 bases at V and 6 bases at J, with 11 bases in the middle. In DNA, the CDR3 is TGCAGCGTTGACTTGGGATCTCATGGCTACACCTTC. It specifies CSVDLGSHGYTF.

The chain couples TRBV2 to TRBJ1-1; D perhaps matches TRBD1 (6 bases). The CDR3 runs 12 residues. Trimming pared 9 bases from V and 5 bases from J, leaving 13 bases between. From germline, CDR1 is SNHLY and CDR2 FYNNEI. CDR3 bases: TGTGCCAGAGGGACAACAGGGACTGAAGCTTTCTTT. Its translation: CARGTTGTEAFF.

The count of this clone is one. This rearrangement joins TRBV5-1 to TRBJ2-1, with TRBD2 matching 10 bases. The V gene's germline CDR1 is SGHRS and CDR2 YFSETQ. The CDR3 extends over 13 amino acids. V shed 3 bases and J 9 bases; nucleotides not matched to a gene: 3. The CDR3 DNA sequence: TGCGCCAGCAGCTCAAGCGGGGGGGTTGAGCAGTTCTTC. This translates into CASSSSGGVEQFF.

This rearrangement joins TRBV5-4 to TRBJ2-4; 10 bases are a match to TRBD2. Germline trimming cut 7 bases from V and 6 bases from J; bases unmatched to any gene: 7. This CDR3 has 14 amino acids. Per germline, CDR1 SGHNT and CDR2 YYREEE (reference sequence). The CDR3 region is CASSKAGGRNIQYF. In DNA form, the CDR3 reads TGTGCCAGCTCAAAAGCGGGGGGGCGAAACATTCAGTACTTC.

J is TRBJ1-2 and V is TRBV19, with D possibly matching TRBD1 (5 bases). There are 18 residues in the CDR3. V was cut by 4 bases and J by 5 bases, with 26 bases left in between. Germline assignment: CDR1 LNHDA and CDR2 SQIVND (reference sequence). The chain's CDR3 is CASSTRDVLLSRLYGYTF. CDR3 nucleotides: TGTGCCAGTAGTACCCGGGACGTCCTCCTTAGTAGGCTGTATGGCTACACCTTC.

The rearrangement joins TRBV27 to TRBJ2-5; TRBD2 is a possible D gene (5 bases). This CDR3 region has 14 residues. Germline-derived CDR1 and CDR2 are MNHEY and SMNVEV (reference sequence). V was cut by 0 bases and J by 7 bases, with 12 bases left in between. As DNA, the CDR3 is TGTGCCAGCAGTTTATCGACCCCCCGGGGGACCCAGTACTTC. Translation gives CASSLSTPRGTQYF.

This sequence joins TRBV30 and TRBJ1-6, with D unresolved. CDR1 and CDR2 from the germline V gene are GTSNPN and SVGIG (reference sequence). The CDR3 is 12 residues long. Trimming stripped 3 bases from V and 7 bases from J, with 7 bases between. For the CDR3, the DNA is TGTGCCTGGAGCTTCCCCAATTCACCCCTCCACTTT. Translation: CAWSFPNSPLHF.

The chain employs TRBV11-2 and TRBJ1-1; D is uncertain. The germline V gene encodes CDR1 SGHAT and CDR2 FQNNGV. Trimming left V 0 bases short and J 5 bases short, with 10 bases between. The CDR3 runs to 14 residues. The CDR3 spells CASSLDPGLTEAFF. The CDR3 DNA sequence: TGTGCCAGCAGCTTAGATCCGGGGTTGACTGAAGCTTTCTTT.

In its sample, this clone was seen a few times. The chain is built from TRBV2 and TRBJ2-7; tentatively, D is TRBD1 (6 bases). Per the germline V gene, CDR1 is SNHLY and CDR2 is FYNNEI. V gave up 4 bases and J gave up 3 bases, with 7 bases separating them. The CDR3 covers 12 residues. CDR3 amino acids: CASSVDSYEQYF. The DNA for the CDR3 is TGTGCCAGCAGTGTGGACAGCTACGAGCAGTACTTC.

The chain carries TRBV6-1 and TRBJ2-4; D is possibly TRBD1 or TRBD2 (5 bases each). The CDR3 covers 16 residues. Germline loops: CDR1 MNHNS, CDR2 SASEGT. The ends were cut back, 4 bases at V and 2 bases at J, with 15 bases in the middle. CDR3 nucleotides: TGTGCCAGCAGTGCCACCCGGGACGGACCCAAAAACATTCAGTACTTC. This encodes CASSATRDGPKNIQYF.

DNA of the CDR3: TGTGCCAGCAGTGAGAATGAGCAGTTCTTC. Protein: CASSENEQFF. The V and J genes are TRBV2 and TRBJ2-1, with D hard to call. The ends were cut back, 3 bases at V and 7 bases at J, with 1 base in the middle. This CDR3 is built from 10 residues. Per the germline V gene, CDR1 is SNHLY and CDR2 is FYNNEI.

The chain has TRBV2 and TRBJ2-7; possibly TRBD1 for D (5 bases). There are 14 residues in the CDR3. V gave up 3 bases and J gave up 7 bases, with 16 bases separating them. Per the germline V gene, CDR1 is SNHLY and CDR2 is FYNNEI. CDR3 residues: CASSDHGRAVEQYF. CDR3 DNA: TGTGCCAGCAGTGATCACGGCAGGGCGGTGGAGCAGTACTTC. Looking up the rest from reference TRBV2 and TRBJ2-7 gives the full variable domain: EPEVTQTPSHQVTQMGQEVILRCVPISNHLYFYWYRQILGQKVEFLVSFYNNEISEKSEIFDDQFSVERPDGSNFTLKIRSTKLEDSAMYFCASSDHGRAVEQYFGPGTRLTVT.

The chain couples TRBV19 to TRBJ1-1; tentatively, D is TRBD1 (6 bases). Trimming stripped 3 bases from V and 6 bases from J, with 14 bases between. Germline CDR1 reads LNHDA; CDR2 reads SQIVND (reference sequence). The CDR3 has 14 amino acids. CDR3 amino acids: CASSIEGVGAEAFF. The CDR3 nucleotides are TGTGCCAGTAGTATCGAGGGGGTAGGGGCTGAAGCTTTCTTT. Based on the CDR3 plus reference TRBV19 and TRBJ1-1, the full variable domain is DGGITQSPKYLFRKEGQNVTLSCEQNLNHDAMYWYRQDPGQGLRLIYYSQIVNDFQKGDIAEGYSVSREKKESFPLTVTSAQKNPTAFYLCASSIEGVGAEAFFGQGTRLTVV.

This chain's CDR3 is CASSQEGDSQPQHF. The CDR3 nucleotides read TGCGCCAGCAGCCAAGAAGGTGATAGCCAGCCCCAGCATTTT. The chain recombines TRBV4-1 with TRBJ1-5; D remains ambiguous. Looked up from germline, CDR1 is MGHRA and CDR2 is YSYEKL. This CDR3 has 14 residues. V lost 0 bases and J 7 bases, leaving 10 bases between the germline ends.

CDR3 bases: TGTGCCGCTAAAAGACAGGCCGAAGAGACCCAGTACTTC. This sequence encodes CAAKRQAEETQYF. The rearrangement links TRBV5-4 to TRBJ2-5; perhaps TRBD1 as D (6 bases). CDR3 size: 13 residues. Germline CDR1 reads SGHNT; CDR2 reads YYREEE (reference sequence). The V and J ends lost 10 bases and 3 bases respectively, with 16 bases between them.

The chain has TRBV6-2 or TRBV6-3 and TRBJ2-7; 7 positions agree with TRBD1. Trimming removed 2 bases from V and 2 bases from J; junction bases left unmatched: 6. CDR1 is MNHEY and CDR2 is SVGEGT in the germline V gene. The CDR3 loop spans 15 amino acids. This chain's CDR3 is CASSYMRTGPYEQYF. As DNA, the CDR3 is TGTGCCAGCAGTTACATGAGGACAGGACCCTACGAGCAGTACTTC.

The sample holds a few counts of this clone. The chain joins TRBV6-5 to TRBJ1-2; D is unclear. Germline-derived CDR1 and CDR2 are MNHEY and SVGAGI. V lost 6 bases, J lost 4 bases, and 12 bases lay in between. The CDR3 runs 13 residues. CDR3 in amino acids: CASSRRASYGYTF. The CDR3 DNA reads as TGTGCCAGCAGCCGTCGGGCATCCTATGGCTACACCTTC.

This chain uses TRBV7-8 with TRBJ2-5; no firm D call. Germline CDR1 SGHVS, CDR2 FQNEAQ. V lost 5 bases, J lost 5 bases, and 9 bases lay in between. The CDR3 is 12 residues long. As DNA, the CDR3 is TGTGCCAGCAGCGTCACTGCGGAGACCCAGTACTTC. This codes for CASSVTAETQYF.

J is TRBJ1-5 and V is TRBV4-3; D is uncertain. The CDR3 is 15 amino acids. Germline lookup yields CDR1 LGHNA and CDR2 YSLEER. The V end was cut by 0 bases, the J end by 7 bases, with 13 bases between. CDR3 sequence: CASSQDTGVWQPQHF. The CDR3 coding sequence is TGCGCCAGCAGCCAAGATACCGGGGTTTGGCAGCCCCAGCATTTT.

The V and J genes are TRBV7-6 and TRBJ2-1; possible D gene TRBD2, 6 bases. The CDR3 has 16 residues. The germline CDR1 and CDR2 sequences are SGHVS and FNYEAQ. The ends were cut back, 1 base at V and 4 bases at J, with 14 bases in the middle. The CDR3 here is CASSLDGGTRYNEQFF. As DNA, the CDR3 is TGTGCCAGCAGCTTAGACGGGGGTACCCGTTACAATGAGCAGTTCTTC.

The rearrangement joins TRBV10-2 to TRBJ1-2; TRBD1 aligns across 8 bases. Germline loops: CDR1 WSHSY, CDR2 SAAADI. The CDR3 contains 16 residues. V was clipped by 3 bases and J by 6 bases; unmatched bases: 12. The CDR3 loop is CASSERQGLKVDGYTF. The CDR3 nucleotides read TGCGCCAGCAGTGAACGACAGGGGCTAAAGGTTGATGGCTACACCTTC.

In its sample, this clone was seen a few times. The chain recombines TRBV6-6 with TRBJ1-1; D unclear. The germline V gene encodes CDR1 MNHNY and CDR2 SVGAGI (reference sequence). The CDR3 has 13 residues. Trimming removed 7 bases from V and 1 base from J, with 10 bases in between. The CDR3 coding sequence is TGTGCCAGCACCCGGGCAGGGAACACTGAAGCTTTCTTT. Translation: CASTRAGNTEAFF.

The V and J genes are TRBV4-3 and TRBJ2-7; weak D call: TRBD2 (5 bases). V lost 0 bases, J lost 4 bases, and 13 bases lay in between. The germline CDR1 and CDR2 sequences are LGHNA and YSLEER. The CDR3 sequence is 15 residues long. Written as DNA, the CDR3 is TGCGCCAGCAGCCAAGATGCCACCGGGGATTACGAGCAGTACTTC. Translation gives CASSQDATGDYEQYF.

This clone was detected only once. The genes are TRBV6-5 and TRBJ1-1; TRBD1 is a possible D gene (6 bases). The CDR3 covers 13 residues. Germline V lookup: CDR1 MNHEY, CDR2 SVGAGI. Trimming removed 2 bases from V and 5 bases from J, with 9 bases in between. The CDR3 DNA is TGTGCCAGCAGTTACGCAGGGGCAACTGAAGCTTTCTTT. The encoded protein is CASSYAGATEAFF.

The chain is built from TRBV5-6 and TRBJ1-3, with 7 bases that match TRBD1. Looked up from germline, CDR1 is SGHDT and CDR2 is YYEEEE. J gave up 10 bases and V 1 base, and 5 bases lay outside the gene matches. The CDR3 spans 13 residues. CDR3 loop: CASSLRTGGTIYF. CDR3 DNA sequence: TGTGCCAGCAGCTTGCGGACAGGAGGTACCATATATTTT.

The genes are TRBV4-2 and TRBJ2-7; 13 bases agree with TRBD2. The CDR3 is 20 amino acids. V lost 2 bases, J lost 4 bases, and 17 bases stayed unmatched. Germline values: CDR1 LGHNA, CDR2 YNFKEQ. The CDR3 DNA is TGTGCCAGCAGCCAACTCCCGGGACTAGCGGGGTCCCCGAACCAATACGAGCAGTACTTC. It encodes CASSQLPGLAGSPNQYEQYF.

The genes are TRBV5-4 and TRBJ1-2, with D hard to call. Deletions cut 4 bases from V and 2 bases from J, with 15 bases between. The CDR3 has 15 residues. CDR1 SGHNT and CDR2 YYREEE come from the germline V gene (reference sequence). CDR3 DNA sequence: TGTGCCAGCAGCCCCGTGGAGGGTCCGAACTATGGCTACACCTTC. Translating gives CASSPVEGPNYGYTF.

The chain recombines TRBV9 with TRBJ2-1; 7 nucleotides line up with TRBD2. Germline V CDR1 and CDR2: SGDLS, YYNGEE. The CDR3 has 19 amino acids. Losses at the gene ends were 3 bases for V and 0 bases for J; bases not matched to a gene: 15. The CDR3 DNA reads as TGTGCCAGCAGCGAGGGGCCGGGGGGTCTGTTCAGCTCCTACAATGAGCAGTTCTTC. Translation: CASSEGPGGLFSSYNEQFF.